The entry that follows covers one T cell receptor beta chain sequence. Sequenced by immunoSEQ multiplex PCR; TCRdb stores in-frame clones only, minus some. The sample includes roughly 75,000 clones, 85% to 95% seen only once; the top ten take 2.5% to 3%. This CDR3 is built from 18 residues. J was trimmed by 4 bases and V by 3 bases; bases with no gene match: 15. Germline V gene sequence: CDR1 LGHNA, CDR2 YSLEER. These data originate in a study of T cell changes during pregnancy in multiple sclerosis. The sample consisted of peripheral blood, taken after pregnancy. The receptor's source is a female donor in good health, enrolled as a control in a pregnancy study. The V and J genes are TRBV4-3 and TRBJ2-7; 10 bases map to TRBD2. The CDR3 here is CASSHSTSGQIPGYEQYF. The CDR3 DNA reads as TGCGCCAGCAGCCACTCGACTAGCGGGCAAATACCCGGGTACGAGCAGTACTTC.